The present TCR beta chain was sequenced within a study of OX40 agonist ivuxolimab in advanced cancers. As for the study more broadly: Ivuxolimab, which targeted the costimulatory receptor OX40 (CD134), was an agonistic, fully human IgG2 monoclonal antibody. The paper describes the monotherapy dose-escalation part (N ≈ 51 patients) of the phase I trial of ivuxolimab. Peripheral TCRbeta sequencing aimed to test whether ivuxolimab altered TCR sequence diversity and caused clonal T-cell expansion. Intravenous ivuxolimab was administered to patients every 2 weeks at six dose levels: 0.01, 0.1, 0.3, 1.5, 3 and 10 mg/kg. Patients were allowed to have had prior anti-PD-1, anti-PD-L1 or anti-CTLA-4 therapy, and around 40% of the dose-escalation patients had previously received checkpoint inhibitors. A male proportion of under 85% and a mean age of 60 years, ranging from 23 to 79, were recorded for the dose-escalation cohort. Partial responses were achieved by three dose-escalation patients, of whom one had hepatocellular carcinoma and two had cutaneous melanoma. Among the approximately 54 dose-escalation patients, approximately 20 had hepatocellular carcinoma, around 15 melanoma, 9 renal cell carcinoma and 9 head and neck cancer.

Genomic DNA was extracted from sorted cells for sequencing of the TCRbeta CDR3 region. The immunoSEQ Assay was used for sequencing of TCRbeta CDR3 regions. TCRdb re-hosts the immuneACCESS table, in-frame sequences only. Its copies lack some clones; in the studies checked, an unresolved V gene accounts for under half of them, and the cause for the rest is not known. The sample includes about 71,000 clones, with about nine tenths observed a single time. The ten largest clones take up about 15% of the sample. The trial excluded patients who had a history of autoimmune disease or were on systemic immunosuppression. In every dose cohort, peripheral blood was drawn for TCR sequencing at baseline, cycle 4 day 1, and cycle 7 day 1. Samples came from an open-label, multicenter, first-in-human phase I dose-escalation trial of ivuxolimab. Adults with locally advanced or metastatic melanoma, renal cell carcinoma, hepatocellular carcinoma or head and neck squamous cell carcinoma were enrolled in the trial. Before TCR sequencing, CD4+ and CD8+ T cells were separately sorted from peripheral blood.

About this clone itself: The clone's antigen remains unknown. Per-base quality was not reported, and no clone a single base away is much larger than it.

CDR1 and CDR2, looked up from the germline V gene, are SGDLS and YYNGEE. The V and J ends are trimmed by 0 bases and 1 base, leaving 13 bases between them. The CDR3 holds 17 amino acids from the cysteine to the phenylalanine. CDR3 DNA is the only sequence kept; it has 51 bases, read in frame from the first base. Broad study findings and their caveats: At doses from 0.1 to 3.0 mg/kg, clonal expansion was seen in both CD4+ and CD8+ blood T cells between baseline and week 6. Low levels of normalized T-cell clonal expansion were also seen in some patients who did not respond. The antigen specificity of the clonally expanded peripheral T cells was not determined. Partial responders in the 0.1-3.0 mg/kg groups had among the lowest normalized peripheral clonal expansion, especially among CD8+ T cells. On average, CD8+ T cells showed more expanded clones than CD4+ T cells after ivuxolimab.

This sequence was found in an adult with an advanced solid tumor such as melanoma, head and neck, liver or kidney cancer. The chain is encoded by TRBV9 joined to TRBJ2-2; the D gene is possibly TRBD1 or TRBD2, with 5 bases matching each. The sample in question was CD4+ or CD8+ T cells sorted from blood, obtained in a trial of the OX40 agonist ivuxolimab. Here is the DNA: TGTGCCAGCAGCGTAGCTCGGGCAGGGAGGAACACCGGGGAGCTGTTTTTT. Translated, it reads CASSVARAGRNTGELFF.